This entry concerns a single T cell receptor (beta chain). Per the germline V gene, CDR1 is MNHNY and CDR2 is SVGAGI (reference sequence). This CDR3 contains 15 residues. V lost 2 bases and J lost 7; bases outside the gene matches: 7. These data come from a study of blood T cell repertoires in COVID-19. Study-level background: Nucleic acid was either cDNA or gDNA, and it came from T cells, B-cell-depleted T cells, or PBMCs.

Some clones are missing from TCRdb's copy, which holds only in-frame ones; the method was immunoSEQ multiplex PCR. The table lists about 350,000 clones, approximately 89% of them singletons. The chain is built from TRBV6-6 and TRBJ2-1; 8 bases fit TRBD2. The sequenced sample was peripheral blood. The receptor was derived from a woman aged 60-75 years with COVID-19, enrolled during active disease. CDR3 coding DNA: TGTGCCAGCAGTTACGCCCCGGGAGGGTGGAATGAGCAGTTCTTC. Amino acid sequence: CASSYAPGGWNEQFF.